The sequence of this TCR beta chain was determined in a study of cytomegalovirus exposure and HLA in healthy donors. Findings and caveats of the study: It was likely that a cluster of highly shared sequence variants was a sequencing artifact. A later analysis appeared to link common viral pathogens to several of the most significant clusters.

The length of the CDR3 is 16 residues. Losses at the gene ends were 1 base for V and 1 base for J; bases not matched to a gene: 1. Germline CDR1 is SGHRS and CDR2 is YFSETQ. About this clone itself: The antigen is undetermined.

The PCR made use of 60 Vbeta and 13 Jbeta primers. Clones were sequenced by immunoSEQ multiplex PCR, and TCRdb holds only the in-frame ones, with some missing. The sample carries about 38,000 clones, over 60% recorded once. Material: PBMCs. The source is a man between 25 and 39 years old in good health and CMV-seronegative. The rearrangement links TRBV5-1 to TRBJ2-1; 11 nucleotides line up with TRBD2. CDR3 bases: TGCGCCAGCAGCTTGACTAGCGGGGGATCCTACAATGAGCAGTTCTTC. Translating gives CASSLTSGGSYNEQFF.